A selection of T cell receptor beta chains follows, all from one sample in a study of blood T cell repertoires in COVID-19. Using immunoSEQ multiplex PCR, the repertoire was profiled, and TCRdb retains in-frame clones only, with some absent. This table has about 160,000 clones, roughly 90% appearing once. Sequencing was carried out using peripheral blood. All receptors come from a woman aged 55 to 70 with active or convalescent COVID-19. CDR3s include the opening cysteine and the closing phenylalanine or tryptophan. Each record gives: clone size, V gene, D gene, J gene, CDR3 protein, CDR3 DNA. The D gene is left open where the match is weak. Size is omitted from some rows. Given values are once, few, many or a class for expanded clones.

abundance: few
v_gene: TRBV19
d_gene: TRBD1
j_gene: TRBJ1-2
CDR3aa: CASSPGTGTSYTF
CDR3nt: TGTGCCAGTAGCCCTGGGACAGGTACAAGCTACACCTTC

abundance: once
v_gene: TRBV19
d_gene: NA
j_gene: TRBJ2-4
CDR3aa: CASSTGKVAKNIQYF
CDR3nt: TGTGCCAGTAGTACAGGGAAAGTAGCCAAAAACATTCAGTACTTC

abundance: NA
v_gene: TRBV7-2
d_gene: NA
j_gene: TRBJ1-6
CDR3aa: CASSLGRSSYNSPLHF
CDR3nt: TGTGCCAGCAGCTTAGGGAGGAGCTCCTATAATTCACCCCTCCACTTT

abundance: few
v_gene: TRBV5-4
d_gene: TRBD1
j_gene: TRBJ1-2
CDR3aa: CASSPTGNYGYTF
CDR3nt: TGTGCCAGCAGCCCGACAGGGAACTATGGCTACACCTTC

abundance: NA
v_gene: TRBV12-3/TRBV12-4
d_gene: NA
j_gene: TRBJ1-2
CDR3aa: CASSLSTGGYTF
CDR3nt: TGTGCCAGCAGCCTGAGTACCGGGGGCTACACCTTC

abundance: NA
v_gene: TRBV10-3
d_gene: TRBD1
j_gene: TRBJ2-7
CDR3aa: CAIQGALGYEQYF
CDR3nt: TGTGCCATTCAGGGGGCGTTAGGATACGAGCAGTACTTC

abundance: few
v_gene: TRBV10-3
d_gene: NA
j_gene: TRBJ1-1
CDR3aa: CAISAGSNTEAFF
CDR3nt: TGTGCCATCAGTGCGGGTTCTAACACTGAAGCTTTCTTT

abundance: NA
v_gene: TRBV19
d_gene: NA
j_gene: TRBJ2-5
CDR3aa: CASSIAPDSGALQETQYF
CDR3nt: TGTGCCAGTAGTATAGCCCCGGACAGCGGGGCCTTACAAGAGACCCAGTACTTC

abundance: NA
v_gene: TRBV24-1
d_gene: NA
j_gene: TRBJ2-1
CDR3aa: CATPRGNEQFF
CDR3nt: TGTGCCACCCCCCGAGGGAATGAGCAGTTCTTC

abundance: NA
v_gene: TRBV6-5
d_gene: NA
j_gene: TRBJ2-6
CDR3aa: CASNPPGGANVLTF
CDR3nt: TGTGCCAGCAACCCCCCGGGAGGGGCCAACGTCCTGACTTTC

abundance: NA
v_gene: TRBV9
d_gene: NA
j_gene: TRBJ2-7
CDR3aa: CATLAVGGGLDDYEQYF
CDR3nt: TGTGCCACCCTCGCTGTAGGTGGCGGGCTAGATGACTACGAGCAGTACTTC

abundance: NA
v_gene: TRBV4-3
d_gene: NA
j_gene: TRBJ2-5
CDR3aa: CASSQDYRQGRETQYF
CDR3nt: TGCGCCAGCAGCCAAGATTACAGGCAGGGTAGAGAGACCCAGTACTTC

abundance: NA
v_gene: TRBV21-1
d_gene: NA
j_gene: TRBJ2-2
CDR3aa: CASSERLAGVGELFF
CDR3nt: TGTGCCAGCAGCGAGCGACTAGCGGGGGTCGGGGAGCTGTTTTTT

abundance: NA
v_gene: TRBV5-1
d_gene: TRBD2
j_gene: TRBJ2-1
CDR3aa: CASSLGTSGNEQFF
CDR3nt: TGCGCCAGCAGCTTGGGGACTAGCGGGAATGAGCAGTTCTTC

abundance: NA
v_gene: TRBV5-4
d_gene: TRBD1
j_gene: TRBJ2-2
CDR3aa: CASSPGTGNTNTGELFF
CDR3nt: TGTGCCAGCAGCCCCGGGACAGGGAATACGAACACCGGGGAGCTGTTTTTT

abundance: NA
v_gene: TRBV7-7
d_gene: NA
j_gene: TRBJ2-2
CDR3aa: CASSLTSQGIGELFF
CDR3nt: TGTGCTAGCAGCTTAACGTCGCAGGGCATCGGGGAGCTGTTTTTT

abundance: NA
v_gene: TRBV7-9
d_gene: TRBD2
j_gene: TRBJ2-7
CDR3aa: CASSLGGGAPTRSEQYF
CDR3nt: TGTGCCAGCAGCTTAGGCGGGGGGGCGCCTACCCGGAGCGAGCAGTACTTC

abundance: NA
v_gene: TRBV10-3
d_gene: NA
j_gene: TRBJ2-5
CDR3aa: CATTQGREETQYF
CDR3nt: TGTGCCACCACCCAGGGGCGAGAAGAGACCCAGTACTTC

abundance: NA
v_gene: TRBV5-4
d_gene: NA
j_gene: TRBJ1-1
CDR3aa: CASSQESGGYTEAFF
CDR3nt: TGTGCCAGCAGCCAAGAGTCCGGGGGATACACTGAAGCTTTCTTT

abundance: NA
v_gene: TRBV7-2
d_gene: NA
j_gene: TRBJ2-5
CDR3aa: CASSTGLQETQYF
CDR3nt: TGTGCCAGCAGCACCGGACTGCAAGAGACCCAGTACTTC

abundance: once
v_gene: TRBV29-1
d_gene: NA
j_gene: TRBJ1-2
CDR3aa: CSVEDRERAGYTF
CDR3nt: TGCAGCGTTGAAGATCGGGAGAGAGCGGGCTACACCTTC

abundance: NA
v_gene: TRBV5-1
d_gene: TRBD1
j_gene: TRBJ1-2
CDR3aa: CASSWEGQGVSYTF
CDR3nt: TGCGCCAGCAGCTGGGAGGGACAGGGGGTAAGCTACACCTTC

abundance: NA
v_gene: TRBV6-2/TRBV6-3
d_gene: NA
j_gene: TRBJ2-5
CDR3aa: CASSTRAQETQYF
CDR3nt: TGTGCCAGCAGCACCAGGGCACAAGAGACCCAGTACTTC

abundance: NA
v_gene: TRBV19
d_gene: TRBD2
j_gene: TRBJ2-7
CDR3aa: CASRASGGINEQYF
CDR3nt: TGTGCCAGTAGAGCAAGCGGGGGAATCAACGAGCAGTACTTC

abundance: NA
v_gene: TRBV25-1
d_gene: NA
j_gene: TRBJ1-2
CDR3aa: CASSESGGVVYGYTF
CDR3nt: TGTGCCAGCAGTGAATCGGGGGGAGTAGTATATGGCTACACCTTC

abundance: few
v_gene: TRBV19
d_gene: TRBD1
j_gene: TRBJ2-3
CDR3aa: CASSKGQGSTDTQYF
CDR3nt: TGTGCCAGTAGTAAAGGACAGGGTTCCACAGATACGCAGTATTTT

abundance: few
v_gene: TRBV10-3
d_gene: TRBD1
j_gene: TRBJ2-7
CDR3aa: CAIRPGQGADEQYF
CDR3nt: TGTGCCATCAGGCCGGGACAGGGGGCCGACGAGCAGTACTTC

abundance: NA
v_gene: TRBV6-6
d_gene: TRBD2
j_gene: TRBJ2-3
CDR3aa: CASSQNLGLAYVVDTQYF
CDR3nt: TGTGCCAGCAGTCAAAACCTCGGACTAGCCTATGTAGTAGATACGCAGTATTTT

abundance: NA
v_gene: TRBV4-1
d_gene: NA
j_gene: TRBJ2-7
CDR3aa: CASSQGRGADYEQYF
CDR3nt: TGCGCCAGCAGCCAAGGGAGGGGTGCTGACTACGAGCAGTACTTC

abundance: NA
v_gene: TRBV19
d_gene: TRBD1
j_gene: TRBJ1-1
CDR3aa: CASRSGGTEAFF
CDR3nt: TGTGCCAGTAGGTCAGGGGGCACTGAAGCTTTCTTT

abundance: NA
v_gene: TRBV4-1
d_gene: TRBD2
j_gene: TRBJ2-3
CDR3aa: CASSQEISGGETDTQYF
CDR3nt: TGCGCCAGCAGCCAAGAGATTAGCGGGGGGGAAACAGATACGCAGTATTTT

abundance: NA
v_gene: TRBV4-3
d_gene: NA
j_gene: TRBJ2-2
CDR3aa: CASSQDRPSVSGELFF
CDR3nt: TGCGCCAGCAGCCAAGATCGGCCTAGCGTCTCAGGGGAGCTGTTTTTT

abundance: NA
v_gene: TRBV19
d_gene: TRBD1
j_gene: TRBJ1-6
CDR3aa: CASSTGTDNSPLHF
CDR3nt: TGTGCCAGTAGTACCGGGACAGATAATTCACCCCTCCACTTT

abundance: few
v_gene: TRBV5-6
d_gene: NA
j_gene: TRBJ1-6
CDR3aa: CASSSTGSSSSYNSPLHF
CDR3nt: TGTGCCAGCAGCTCAACCGGGAGTTCGAGCTCCTATAATTCACCCCTCCACTTT

abundance: NA
v_gene: TRBV30
d_gene: NA
j_gene: TRBJ2-7
CDR3aa: CAWTRGYEQYF
CDR3nt: TGTGCCTGGACCAGGGGCTACGAGCAGTACTTC

abundance: NA
v_gene: TRBV3-1/TRBV3-2
d_gene: TRBD2
j_gene: TRBJ2-7
CDR3aa: CASSQGLANEQYF
CDR3nt: TGTGCCAGCAGCCAAGGACTAGCCAACGAGCAGTACTTC

abundance: NA
v_gene: TRBV19
d_gene: TRBD1
j_gene: TRBJ1-5
CDR3aa: CASSLQGAQGNQPQHF
CDR3nt: TGTGCCAGTAGTTTACAGGGGGCGCAGGGCAATCAGCCCCAGCATTTT

abundance: once
v_gene: TRBV7-8
d_gene: TRBD1
j_gene: TRBJ1-1
CDR3aa: CASSLRFVKGANTEAFF
CDR3nt: TGTGCCAGCAGCTTACGGTTTGTGAAGGGGGCGAACACTGAAGCTTTCTTT

abundance: NA
v_gene: TRBV30
d_gene: NA
j_gene: TRBJ1-1
CDR3aa: CAWKRNTEAFF
CDR3nt: TGTGCCTGGAAGCGGAACACTGAAGCTTTCTTT

abundance: once
v_gene: TRBV7-8
d_gene: TRBD2
j_gene: TRBJ2-2
CDR3aa: CASSYREGGGTGELFF
CDR3nt: TGTGCCAGCAGCTACCGGGAGGGCGGGGGCACCGGGGAGCTGTTTTTT

abundance: NA
v_gene: TRBV4-3
d_gene: TRBD1
j_gene: TRBJ2-3
CDR3aa: CASSQDTGGVDTQYF
CDR3nt: TGCGCCAGCAGCCAAGACACAGGGGGCGTAGATACGCAGTATTTT

abundance: NA
v_gene: TRBV7-9
d_gene: NA
j_gene: TRBJ2-7
CDR3aa: CASTLGGLSSYEQYF
CDR3nt: TGTGCCAGCACCTTAGGAGGCCTGAGCTCCTACGAGCAGTACTTC

abundance: NA
v_gene: TRBV7-2
d_gene: NA
j_gene: TRBJ2-6
CDR3aa: CASSSFWQGAGANVLTF
CDR3nt: TGTGCCAGCAGCTCTTTCTGGCAGGGTGCTGGGGCCAACGTCCTGACTTTC

abundance: NA
v_gene: TRBV10-3
d_gene: NA
j_gene: TRBJ1-2
CDR3aa: CAISESGGYGYTF
CDR3nt: TGTGCCATCAGTGAGTCGGGGGGCTATGGCTACACCTTC

abundance: NA
v_gene: TRBV20-1
d_gene: NA
j_gene: TRBJ1-1
CDR3aa: CSASPGNTEAFF
CDR3nt: TGCAGTGCTAGTCCGGGGAACACTGAAGCTTTCTTT

abundance: NA
v_gene: TRBV27
d_gene: TRBD2
j_gene: TRBJ2-1
CDR3aa: CASSLSGGGGTNEQFF
CDR3nt: TGTGCCAGCAGTTTATCCGGGGGGGGCGGAACTAATGAGCAGTTCTTC

abundance: NA
v_gene: TRBV6-5
d_gene: TRBD2
j_gene: TRBJ2-5
CDR3aa: CASSYRGLAGQETQYF
CDR3nt: TGTGCCAGCAGTTACCGGGGACTAGCGGGACAAGAGACCCAGTACTTC

abundance: NA
v_gene: TRBV6-5
d_gene: NA
j_gene: TRBJ1-4
CDR3aa: CASSYGQLTNEKLFF
CDR3nt: TGTGCCAGCAGTTACGGACAGCTAACTAATGAAAAACTGTTTTTT

abundance: NA
v_gene: TRBV9
d_gene: NA
j_gene: TRBJ2-3
CDR3aa: CASNFRGSTDTQYF
CDR3nt: TGTGCCAGCAACTTCAGGGGTAGCACAGATACGCAGTATTTT

abundance: once
v_gene: TRBV6-6
d_gene: NA
j_gene: TRBJ1-2
CDR3aa: CASRGQTIYGYTF
CDR3nt: TGTGCCAGCAGAGGACAGACCATCTATGGCTACACCTTC

abundance: NA
v_gene: TRBV3-1/TRBV3-2
d_gene: NA
j_gene: TRBJ2-5
CDR3aa: CASSAQETQYF
CDR3nt: TGTGCCAGCAGCGCGCAAGAGACCCAGTACTTC

abundance: few
v_gene: TRBV6-5
d_gene: NA
j_gene: TRBJ1-5
CDR3aa: CASGSGIYQPQHF
CDR3nt: TGTGCCAGCGGTTCAGGGATTTATCAGCCCCAGCATTTT

abundance: NA
v_gene: TRBV5-1
d_gene: TRBD1
j_gene: TRBJ1-1
CDR3aa: CASSFLGGPEAFF
CDR3nt: TGCGCCAGCAGCTTTTTAGGGGGCCCTGAAGCTTTCTTT

abundance: once
v_gene: TRBV19
d_gene: TRBD1
j_gene: TRBJ1-1
CDR3aa: CASSIMQGAAEAFF
CDR3nt: TGTGCCAGTAGTATTATGCAGGGGGCGGCTGAAGCTTTCTTT

abundance: NA
v_gene: TRBV7-9
d_gene: NA
j_gene: TRBJ1-4
CDR3aa: CASSSGVGTNEKLFF
CDR3nt: TGTGCCAGCAGTTCAGGGGTAGGGACTAATGAAAAACTGTTTTTT

abundance: NA
v_gene: TRBV14
d_gene: NA
j_gene: TRBJ2-3
CDR3aa: CASSQMGLGASGADTQYF
CDR3nt: TGTGCCAGCAGCCAGATGGGGTTGGGGGCTAGCGGCGCAGATACGCAGTATTTT

abundance: NA
v_gene: TRBV7-2
d_gene: TRBD1
j_gene: TRBJ1-4
CDR3aa: CASSYDRATNEKLFF
CDR3nt: TGTGCCAGCAGTTACGACAGGGCAACTAATGAAAAACTGTTTTTT